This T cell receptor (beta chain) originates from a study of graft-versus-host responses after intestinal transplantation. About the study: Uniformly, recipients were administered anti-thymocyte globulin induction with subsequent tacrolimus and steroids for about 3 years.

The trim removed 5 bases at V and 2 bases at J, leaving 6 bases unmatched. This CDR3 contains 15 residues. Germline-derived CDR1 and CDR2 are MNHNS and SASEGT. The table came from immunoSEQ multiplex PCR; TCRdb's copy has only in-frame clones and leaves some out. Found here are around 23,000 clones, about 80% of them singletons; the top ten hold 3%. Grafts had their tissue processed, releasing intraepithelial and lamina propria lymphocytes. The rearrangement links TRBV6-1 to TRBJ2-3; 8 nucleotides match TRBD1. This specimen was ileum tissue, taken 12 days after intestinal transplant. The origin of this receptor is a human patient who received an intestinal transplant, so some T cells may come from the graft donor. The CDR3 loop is CASSPTGGLTDTQYF. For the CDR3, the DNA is TGTGCCAGCAGTCCCACAGGGGGTCTCACAGATACGCAGTATTTT.